This TCR beta chain came from a study of Tregs in tolerant kidney transplant recipients. Regarding this clone: No antigen is known for it.

General study points: Donor-specific Treg expansion exceeded global Treg expansion in tolerant patients, suggesting antigen drive. Nucleotide sequences could not be compared across some patients' samples due to primer changes.

Germline assignment: CDR1 LGHNA and CDR2 YSLEER. V shed 0 bases and J shed 4 bases, with 9 bases lying between them. The CDR3 loop spans 14 amino acids. The nonmyeloablative bone marrow transplants came from related graft donors, with transient mixed chimerism. The protocol was immunoSEQ multiplex PCR, while the TCRdb copy is restricted to in-frame clones and leaves out a portion. The table includes nearly 50,000 clones, over 85% detected once. The J gene is TRBJ1-1, the V gene TRBV4-3; TRBD1 might be the D (6 bases). This receptor was taken from a human patient who received a combined kidney and bone marrow transplant. The graft donor may be the source of some T cells. The source was CD8+ T cells from blood (PBMCs), collected 12 months after the transplant. The DNA for the CDR3 is TGCGCCAGCAGCCAAGAGGGGGCGGGCACTGAAGCTTTCTTT. It specifies CASSQEGAGTEAFF.